These T cell receptor beta chains were read from a single sample in a study of blood T cells in healthy people across ages. TCRdb re-derived calls from the 5' RACE reads in MiXCR, one entry per CDR3 protein. The sample contains approximately 1.5 million distinct CDR3 sequences, roughly 32% of which appear only once. Sequencing input: blood. These receptors were taken from a woman aged 25 to 39 in good health. Both conserved end residues are part of each CDR3. A D gene is named only where the DNA matches it firmly. Clone size, where shown, is once, few, many, or a class for clones that have expanded.

j_gene: TRBJ1-2; abundance: .; v_gene: TRBV28; d_gene: .; CDR3nt: TGTGCCAGCAGCAGCCCGGGACAATGGGATGGCTACACCTTC; CDR3aa: CASSSPGQWDGYTF
j_gene: TRBJ2-3; abundance: .; v_gene: TRBV7-2; d_gene: TRBD2; CDR3nt: TGTGCCAGCAGCTTAGTCCCTAGCGGGGGGGAGGCAGATACGCAGTATTTT; CDR3aa: CASSLVPSGGEADTQYF
j_gene: TRBJ2-3; abundance: many; v_gene: TRBV3-1; d_gene: .; CDR3nt: TGTGCCAGCAGCTTTGGAGGGTTGACAGATACGCAGTATTTT; CDR3aa: CASSFGGLTDTQYF
j_gene: TRBJ2-1; abundance: .; v_gene: TRBV30; d_gene: TRBD2; CDR3nt: TGTGCCTGGAGTGAGGGGACTAGCGGGGGAAGGGATGAGCAGTTCTTC; CDR3aa: CAWSEGTSGGRDEQFF
j_gene: TRBJ2-7; abundance: .; v_gene: TRBV20-1; d_gene: TRBD1; CDR3nt: TGCAGTGCTAGAGACCCTAGGGGACAGTACAAGCAGTACTTC; CDR3aa: CSARDPRGQYKQYF
j_gene: TRBJ2-2; abundance: .; v_gene: TRBV5-1; d_gene: .; CDR3nt: TGCGCCAGCTCCCTAGTAGAGGGAGCGGGGGAGCTGTTTTTT; CDR3aa: CASSLVEGAGELFF
j_gene: TRBJ2-5; abundance: many; v_gene: TRBV7-2; d_gene: TRBD2; CDR3nt: TGTGCCAGCAGCTCGGGACTAGCGGGGATGGAGACCCAGTACTTC; CDR3aa: CASSSGLAGMETQYF
j_gene: TRBJ2-7; abundance: many; v_gene: TRBV6-1; d_gene: .; CDR3nt: TGTGCCAGCAGTGAAGCGCCCTCCTACGAGCAGTACTTC; CDR3aa: CASSEAPSYEQYF
j_gene: TRBJ1-4; abundance: .; v_gene: TRBV3-1; d_gene: TRBD1; CDR3nt: TGTGCCAGCAGCCAAGGGACAGGAGAAGGAGAAAAACTGTTTTTT; CDR3aa: CASSQGTGEGEKLFF
j_gene: TRBJ2-7; abundance: few; v_gene: TRBV20-1; d_gene: .; CDR3nt: TGCAGTGCCGGAGGGAAGAGCTCCTACGAGCAGTACTTC; CDR3aa: CSAGGKSSYEQYF
j_gene: TRBJ1-4; abundance: .; v_gene: TRBV18; d_gene: TRBD1; CDR3nt: TGTGCCAGCTCACTGGGACAGGGAAGTTCAACTAATGAAAAACTGTTTTTT; CDR3aa: CASSLGQGSSTNEKLFF
j_gene: TRBJ1-5; abundance: .; v_gene: TRBV10-3; d_gene: .; CDR3nt: TGTGCCATCAGTCCCGGACAAAATCAGCCCCAGCATTTT; CDR3aa: CAISPGQNQPQHF
j_gene: TRBJ2-1; abundance: .; v_gene: TRBV7-3; d_gene: TRBD2; CDR3nt: TGTGCCAGCAGCTTCGACCGGGAGGGCCGAGCGAATGAGCAGTTCTTC; CDR3aa: CASSFDREGRANEQFF
j_gene: TRBJ2-5; abundance: many; v_gene: TRBV12-3/TRBV12-4; d_gene: .; CDR3nt: TGTGCCAGCAGGACCAACCTAGCGCACCAAGAGACCCAGTACTTC; CDR3aa: CASRTNLAHQETQYF
j_gene: TRBJ1-2; abundance: .; v_gene: TRBV29-1; d_gene: TRBD1; CDR3nt: TGCAGCGTTGAAGATCAACAGGGGGCAAGCTATGGCTACACCTTC; CDR3aa: CSVEDQQGASYGYTF
j_gene: TRBJ2-3; abundance: few; v_gene: TRBV20-1; d_gene: .; CDR3nt: TGCAGTGCTAGTCCCCCGGGGCTCACAGATACGCAGTATTTT; CDR3aa: CSASPPGLTDTQYF
j_gene: TRBJ2-5; abundance: few; v_gene: TRBV18; d_gene: .; CDR3nt: TGTGCCAGCTCCCACGAGGGGGGACAAGAGACCCAGTACTTC; CDR3aa: CASSHEGGQETQYF
j_gene: TRBJ2-7; abundance: .; v_gene: TRBV2; d_gene: TRBD2; CDR3nt: TGTACCAGCAGTGGGGGACTAGCGTCCGAGCAGTACTTC; CDR3aa: CTSSGGLASEQYF
j_gene: TRBJ2-1; abundance: many; v_gene: TRBV29-1; d_gene: .; CDR3nt: TGCAGCGTTGAGGGGCCGGTCGGAGATAATGAGCAGTTCTTC; CDR3aa: CSVEGPVGDNEQFF
j_gene: TRBJ2-7; abundance: once; v_gene: TRBV4-2; d_gene: .; CDR3nt: TGTGCCTGCAGCCAAGACGTCTCTTCCCTCTCCGAGCAGTACTTC; CDR3aa: CACSQDVSSLSEQYF
j_gene: TRBJ2-7; abundance: .; v_gene: TRBV4-1; d_gene: .; CDR3nt: TGCACCAGCAGCCAATATATGATTTTCATGTCCTACGAGCAGTACTTC; CDR3aa: CTSSQYMIFMSYEQYF
j_gene: TRBJ2-3; abundance: .; v_gene: TRBV20-1; d_gene: .; CDR3nt: TGCAGTGCTCCTCCTCCCACAGTTTTTAAAGCAGATACGCAGTATTTT; CDR3aa: CSAPPPTVFKADTQYF
j_gene: TRBJ2-1; abundance: few; v_gene: TRBV11-2; d_gene: TRBD2; CDR3nt: TGTGCCAGCAGCCCCGGGGAGCGGGAGGACGATGAGCAGTTCTTC; CDR3aa: CASSPGEREDDEQFF
j_gene: TRBJ2-1; abundance: .; v_gene: TRBV5-1; d_gene: TRBD1; CDR3nt: TGCGCCAGCAGCCTGGAGGGGACAGGGTTGTTCTTC; CDR3aa: CASSLEGTGLFF
j_gene: TRBJ2-3; abundance: .; v_gene: TRBV13; d_gene: .; CDR3nt: TGTGCCAGCACGAGGGCGGGGTTCACAGATACGCAGTATTTT; CDR3aa: CASTRAGFTDTQYF
j_gene: TRBJ1-4; abundance: few; v_gene: TRBV4-1; d_gene: .; CDR3nt: TGCGCCAGCAGCCAAGATCCGGTCCCTTCCGAAAAACTGTTTTTT; CDR3aa: CASSQDPVPSEKLFF
j_gene: TRBJ2-5; abundance: few; v_gene: TRBV20-1; d_gene: TRBD2; CDR3nt: TGCAGCGCTAGAGCTCCGGGCGCGGGGGGGACCCTCCAGACCCAGTACTTC; CDR3aa: CSARAPGAGGTLQTQYF
j_gene: TRBJ2-7; abundance: many; v_gene: TRBV3-1; d_gene: .; CDR3nt: TGCGCCAGCAGCCAGGGTACGACCTACGAGCAGTACTTC; CDR3aa: CASSQGTTYEQYF
j_gene: TRBJ2-7; abundance: .; v_gene: TRBV15; d_gene: .; CDR3nt: TGTGCCACCAGCGTAGGGGACGACTCCTACGAGCAGTACTTC; CDR3aa: CATSVGDDSYEQYF
j_gene: TRBJ2-3; abundance: once; v_gene: TRBV19; d_gene: TRBD2; CDR3nt: TGTGCCAGTAGGGGACTAGCGGGCCCTACGCAGTATTTT; CDR3aa: CASRGLAGPTQYF
j_gene: TRBJ2-3; abundance: few; v_gene: TRBV29-1; d_gene: .; CDR3nt: TGCAGCTTTACTCGGGGGCCGAGCACAGATACGCAGTATTTT; CDR3aa: CSFTRGPSTDTQYF
j_gene: TRBJ1-5; abundance: few; v_gene: TRBV25-1; d_gene: .; CDR3nt: TGTGCCAGCAGTCGACGGGGAGAAAATCAGCCCCAGCATTTT; CDR3aa: CASSRRGENQPQHF
j_gene: TRBJ2-1; abundance: few; v_gene: TRBV3-1; d_gene: TRBD2; CDR3nt: TGTGCCAGCAGCCAAGATAATATACTAGCGGGTAATGAGCAGTTCTTC; CDR3aa: CASSQDNILAGNEQFF
j_gene: TRBJ2-2; abundance: .; v_gene: TRBV27; d_gene: TRBD2; CDR3nt: TGTGCCAGCAGTTTATGGGGGGGGTTCCACTTGAGTCTCGCCGGGGAGCTGTTTTTT; CDR3aa: CASSLWGGFHLSLAGELFF
j_gene: TRBJ2-1; abundance: .; v_gene: TRBV6-2/TRBV6-3; d_gene: TRBD2; CDR3nt: TGTGCCAGCAGGGGACTAGCGGGGGTAGTGTCCTACAATGAGCAGTTCTTC; CDR3aa: CASRGLAGVVSYNEQFF
j_gene: TRBJ1-2; abundance: .; v_gene: TRBV6-6; d_gene: .; CDR3nt: TGTGCCAGCAGTCCGAACCCCAGGCCAGACTATGGCTACACCTTC; CDR3aa: CASSPNPRPDYGYTF
j_gene: TRBJ1-4; abundance: .; v_gene: TRBV7-9; d_gene: .; CDR3nt: TGTGCCAGCAGCTTTGTTCAGGGTGCGAATGAAAAACTGTTTTTT; CDR3aa: CASSFVQGANEKLFF
j_gene: TRBJ2-2; abundance: once; v_gene: TRBV5-1; d_gene: .; CDR3nt: TGCGCCAGCAGCTTGGACGGATCGGGGAATACCGGGGAGCTGTTTTTT; CDR3aa: CASSLDGSGNTGELFF
j_gene: TRBJ1-1; abundance: few; v_gene: TRBV9; d_gene: .; CDR3nt: TGTGCCAGCAGCGTAGGGGGATCCGTCACTGAAGCTTTCTTT; CDR3aa: CASSVGGSVTEAFF
j_gene: TRBJ2-2; abundance: .; v_gene: TRBV20-1; d_gene: .; CDR3nt: TGCAGTGCTTATAGTGGCAGGGATAACACCGGGGAGCTGTTTTTT; CDR3aa: CSAYSGRDNTGELFF
j_gene: TRBJ1-2; abundance: .; v_gene: TRBV27; d_gene: .; CDR3nt: TGTGCCAGCGGATACAGGAAGGGAAATGGCTACACCTTC; CDR3aa: CASGYRKGNGYTF
j_gene: TRBJ2-3; abundance: .; v_gene: TRBV5-6; d_gene: .; CDR3nt: TGTGCCAGCAGCTTGGATCCTTTGGATACGCAGTATTTT; CDR3aa: CASSLDPLDTQYF
j_gene: TRBJ2-2; abundance: few; v_gene: TRBV5-1; d_gene: .; CDR3nt: TGCGCCAGCAGCTCTGGGACGCGGAACACCGGGGAGCTGTTTTTT; CDR3aa: CASSSGTRNTGELFF
j_gene: TRBJ2-5; abundance: few; v_gene: TRBV5-1; d_gene: .; CDR3nt: TGCGCCAGCAGCCCCACCATGAACCAAGAGACCCAGTACTTC; CDR3aa: CASSPTMNQETQYF
j_gene: TRBJ2-5; abundance: .; v_gene: TRBV20-1; d_gene: TRBD2; CDR3nt: TGCAGTGCTCCCGGACTAGTCCAAGAGACCCAGGACTTC; CDR3aa: CSAPGLVQETQDF
j_gene: TRBJ2-7; abundance: .; v_gene: TRBV12-3/TRBV12-4; d_gene: TRBD1; CDR3nt: TGTGCCAGCAGTCAAGGACAGGGGATGGCCCAGTACTTC; CDR3aa: CASSQGQGMAQYF
j_gene: TRBJ1-1; abundance: .; v_gene: TRBV11-1; d_gene: .; CDR3nt: TGTGCCAGCAGCCCATCCAGGACAGCAATTAACACTGAAGCTTTCTTT; CDR3aa: CASSPSRTAINTEAFF
j_gene: TRBJ1-5; abundance: .; v_gene: TRBV28; d_gene: .; CDR3nt: TGTGCCAGCGAAATGGCGAGACTTAGCAATCAGCCCCAGCATTTT; CDR3aa: CASEMARLSNQPQHF
j_gene: TRBJ1-5; abundance: .; v_gene: TRBV12-3/TRBV12-4; d_gene: TRBD1; CDR3nt: TGTGCCAGCAGCGCGACAGGGATGGGTCAGCCCCAGCATTTT; CDR3aa: CASSATGMGQPQHF
j_gene: TRBJ2-4; abundance: few; v_gene: TRBV7-9; d_gene: TRBD1; CDR3nt: TGTGCCAGCAGCCCCGGGACAGTGTTTGGGCAGTACTTC; CDR3aa: CASSPGTVFGQYF
j_gene: TRBJ2-1; abundance: .; v_gene: TRBV7-6; d_gene: .; CDR3nt: TGTGCCAGCAGCCTCACAGGAAAGAGCAATGAGCAGTTCTTC; CDR3aa: CASSLTGKSNEQFF
j_gene: TRBJ1-2; abundance: .; v_gene: TRBV12-3/TRBV12-4; d_gene: .; CDR3nt: TGTGCCAGCAGTTTACTGAATGCAAACCATGGCTACACCTTC; CDR3aa: CASSLLNANHGYTF